This TCR beta chain originates from a study of blood T cell repertoires in COVID-19. The repertoire was sequenced with immunoSEQ multiplex PCR; TCRdb's copy has only in-frame clones and lacks some. The sample lists roughly 500,000 clones; about 91% were seen once. With V trimmed by 0 bases and J by 3 bases, 14 bases remained unmatched. Germline V gene lookup returns CDR1 MRHNA and CDR2 SNTAGT. The CDR3 has 19 amino acids. Material: peripheral blood. This chain links TRBV6-4 with TRBJ2-7, with 10 positions matching TRBD2. The sequence was collected from a man aged 18 to 30 with COVID-19, enrolled during active disease. The CDR3 bases are TGTGCCAGCAGTGACTCGAGGAAACGCGGACTAGCGGTCCGCTACGAGCAGTACTTC. It yields the protein CASSDSRKRGLAVRYEQYF.